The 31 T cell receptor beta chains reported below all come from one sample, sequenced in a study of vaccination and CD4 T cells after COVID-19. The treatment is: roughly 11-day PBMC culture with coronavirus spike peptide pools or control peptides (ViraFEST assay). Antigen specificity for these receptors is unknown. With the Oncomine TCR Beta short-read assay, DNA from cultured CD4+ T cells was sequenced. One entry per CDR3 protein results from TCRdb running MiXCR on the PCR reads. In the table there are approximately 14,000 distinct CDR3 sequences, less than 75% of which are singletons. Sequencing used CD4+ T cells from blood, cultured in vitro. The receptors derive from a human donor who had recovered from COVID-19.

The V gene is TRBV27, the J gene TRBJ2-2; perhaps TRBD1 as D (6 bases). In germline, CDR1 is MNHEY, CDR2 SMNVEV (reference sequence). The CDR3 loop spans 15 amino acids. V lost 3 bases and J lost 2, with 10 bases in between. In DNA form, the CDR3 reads TGTGCCAGCAGTTTCGACAGGTTAAACACCGGGGAGCTGTTTTTT. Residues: CASSFDRLNTGELFF.

Written as DNA, the CDR3 is TGTGCCAGTAGGTTGGGCCGCACACATGATACGCAGTATTTT. Translated, it gives CASRLGRTHDTQYF. The chain has TRBV19 and TRBJ2-3; no firm D call. CDR1 and CDR2 (germline): LNHDA, SQIVND (reference sequence). The CDR3 length is 14 residues. The V gene lost 6 bases and the J gene lost 6 bases, with 16 bases spanning the gap.

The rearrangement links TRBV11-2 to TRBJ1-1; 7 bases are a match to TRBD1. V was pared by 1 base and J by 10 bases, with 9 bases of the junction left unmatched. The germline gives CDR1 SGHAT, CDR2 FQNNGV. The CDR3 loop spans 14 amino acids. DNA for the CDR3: TGTGCCAGCAGCTTAGTCAGGGGGGCGTGGAGAGCTTTCTTT. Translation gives CASSLVRGAWRAFF.

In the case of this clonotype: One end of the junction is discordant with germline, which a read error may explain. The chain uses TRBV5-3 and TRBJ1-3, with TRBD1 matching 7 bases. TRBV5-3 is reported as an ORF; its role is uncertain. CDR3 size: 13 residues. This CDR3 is CASSLGQGNTIYF. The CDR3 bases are TGTGCCAGCAGCTTGGGACAGGGAAACACCATATATTTT.

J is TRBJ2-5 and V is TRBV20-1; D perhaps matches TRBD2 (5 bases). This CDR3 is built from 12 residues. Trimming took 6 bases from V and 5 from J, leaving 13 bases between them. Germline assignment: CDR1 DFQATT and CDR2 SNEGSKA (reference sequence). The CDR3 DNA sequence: TGCAGTGCCCTGCCTAGGAGGGAGACCCAGTACTTC. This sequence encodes CSALPRRETQYF.

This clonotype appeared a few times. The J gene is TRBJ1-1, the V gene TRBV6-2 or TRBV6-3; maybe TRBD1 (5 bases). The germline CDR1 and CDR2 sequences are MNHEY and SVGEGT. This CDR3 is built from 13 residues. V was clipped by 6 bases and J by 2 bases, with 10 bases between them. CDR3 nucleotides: TGTGCCAGCAGGCAGGGACTTAACACTGAAGCTTTCTTT. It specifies CASRQGLNTEAFF.

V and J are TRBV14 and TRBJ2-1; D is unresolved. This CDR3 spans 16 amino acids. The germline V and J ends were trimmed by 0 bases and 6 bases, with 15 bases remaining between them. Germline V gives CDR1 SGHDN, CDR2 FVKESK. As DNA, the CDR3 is TGTGCCAGCAGCCAAGATCTTAATAGACCGTTCAATGAGCAGTTCTTC. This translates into CASSQDLNRPFNEQFF.

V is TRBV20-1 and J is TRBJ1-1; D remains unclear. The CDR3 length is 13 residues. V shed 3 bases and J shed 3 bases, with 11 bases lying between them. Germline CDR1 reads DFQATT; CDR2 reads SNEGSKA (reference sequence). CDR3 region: CSARGAYDTEAFF. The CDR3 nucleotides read TGCAGTGCTAGGGGAGCCTATGACACTGAAGCTTTCTTT.

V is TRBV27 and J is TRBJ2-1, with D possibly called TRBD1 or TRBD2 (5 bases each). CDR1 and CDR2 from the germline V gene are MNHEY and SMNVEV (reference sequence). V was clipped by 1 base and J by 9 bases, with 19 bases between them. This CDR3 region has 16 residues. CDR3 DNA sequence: TGTGCCAGCAGTTTATATGCAGGCTTGAGGGGAAGTGAGCAGTTCTTC. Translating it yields CASSLYAGLRGSEQFF.

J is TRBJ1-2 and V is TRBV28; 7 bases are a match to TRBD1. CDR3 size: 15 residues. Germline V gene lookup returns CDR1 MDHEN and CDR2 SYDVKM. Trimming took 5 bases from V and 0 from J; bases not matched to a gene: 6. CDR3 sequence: CASSQTGVANYGYTF. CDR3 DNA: TGTGCCAGCAGTCAAACAGGGGTAGCTAACTATGGCTACACCTTC.

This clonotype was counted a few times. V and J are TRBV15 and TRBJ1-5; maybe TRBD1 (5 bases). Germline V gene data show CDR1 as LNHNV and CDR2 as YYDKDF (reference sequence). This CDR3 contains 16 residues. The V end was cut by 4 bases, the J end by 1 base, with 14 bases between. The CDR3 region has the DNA TGTGCCACCAGCATAAGGTTAGGACAAAGCAATCAGCCCCAGCATTTT. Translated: CATSIRLGQSNQPQHF.

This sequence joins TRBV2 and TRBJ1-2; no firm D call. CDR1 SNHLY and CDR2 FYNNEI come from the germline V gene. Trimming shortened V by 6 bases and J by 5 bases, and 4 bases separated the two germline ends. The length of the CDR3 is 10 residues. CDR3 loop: CASRVYGYTF. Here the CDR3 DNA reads TGTGCCAGCAGGGTTTATGGCTACACCTTC.

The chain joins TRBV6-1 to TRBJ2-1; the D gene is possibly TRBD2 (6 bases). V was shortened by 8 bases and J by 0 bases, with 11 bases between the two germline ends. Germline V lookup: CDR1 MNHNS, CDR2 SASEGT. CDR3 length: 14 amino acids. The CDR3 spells CASSGEVSYNEQFF. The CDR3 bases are TGTGCCAGCTCGGGGGAAGTCTCCTACAATGAGCAGTTCTTC.

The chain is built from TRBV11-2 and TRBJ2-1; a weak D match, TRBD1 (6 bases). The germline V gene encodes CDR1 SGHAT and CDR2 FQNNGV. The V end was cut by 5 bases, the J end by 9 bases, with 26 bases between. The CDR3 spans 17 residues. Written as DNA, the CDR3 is TGTGCCAGCAGCCCAAAGGTCGCGGCAGGGGTAGTGCGTGAGCAGTTCTTC. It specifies CASSPKVAAGVVREQFF.

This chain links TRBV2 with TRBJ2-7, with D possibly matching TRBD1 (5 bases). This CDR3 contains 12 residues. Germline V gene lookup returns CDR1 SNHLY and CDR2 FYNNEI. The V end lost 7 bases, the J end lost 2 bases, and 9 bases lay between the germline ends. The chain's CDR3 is CASNSDTYEQYF. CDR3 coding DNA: TGTGCCAGCAACTCGGACACCTACGAGCAGTACTTC.

DNA for the CDR3: TGCAGCGCTAACCGGGGGTATGGCTACACCTTC. Translating gives CSANRGYGYTF. This chain uses TRBV29-1 with TRBJ1-2, with D possibly matching TRBD1 (5 bases). V gave up 7 bases and J gave up 5 bases, with 11 bases separating them. This CDR3 contains 11 residues. Germline CDR1 is SQVTM and CDR2 is ANQGSEA.

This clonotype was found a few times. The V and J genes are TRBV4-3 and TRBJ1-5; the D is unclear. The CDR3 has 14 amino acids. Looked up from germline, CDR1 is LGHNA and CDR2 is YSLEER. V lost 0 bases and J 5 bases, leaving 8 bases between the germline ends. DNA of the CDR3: TGCGCCAGCAGCCAAGACGGGAGGGATCAGCCCCAGCATTTT. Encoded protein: CASSQDGRDQPQHF.

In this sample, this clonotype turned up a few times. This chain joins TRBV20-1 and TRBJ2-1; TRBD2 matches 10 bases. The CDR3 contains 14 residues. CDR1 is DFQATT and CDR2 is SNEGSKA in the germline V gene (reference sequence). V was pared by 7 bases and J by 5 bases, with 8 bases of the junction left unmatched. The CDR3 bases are TGCAGTGTCACCCCTAGCGGGAGAGACAATGAGCAGTTCTTC. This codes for CSVTPSGRDNEQFF.

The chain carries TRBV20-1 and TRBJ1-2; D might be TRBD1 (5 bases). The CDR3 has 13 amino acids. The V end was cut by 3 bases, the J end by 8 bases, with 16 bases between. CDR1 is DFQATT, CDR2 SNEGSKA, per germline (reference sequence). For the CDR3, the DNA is TGCAGTGCTAGCCCAAACGCGGGGGTAGGCTACACCTTC. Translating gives CSASPNAGVGYTF.

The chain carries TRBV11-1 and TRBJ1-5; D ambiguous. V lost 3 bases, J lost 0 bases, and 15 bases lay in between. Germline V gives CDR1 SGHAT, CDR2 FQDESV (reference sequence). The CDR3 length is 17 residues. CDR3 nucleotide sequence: TGTGCCAGCAGCTTTTCAATAGGAATAAATAGCAATCAGCCCCAGCATTTT. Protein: CASSFSIGINSNQPQHF.

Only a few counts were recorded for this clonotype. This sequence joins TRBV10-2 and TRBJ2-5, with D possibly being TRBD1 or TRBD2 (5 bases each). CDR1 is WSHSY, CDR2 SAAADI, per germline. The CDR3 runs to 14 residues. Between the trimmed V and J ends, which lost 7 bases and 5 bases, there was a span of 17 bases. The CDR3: CASTGVPRGETQYF. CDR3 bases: TGCGCCAGCACCGGGGTTCCTAGGGGCGAGACCCAGTACTTC.

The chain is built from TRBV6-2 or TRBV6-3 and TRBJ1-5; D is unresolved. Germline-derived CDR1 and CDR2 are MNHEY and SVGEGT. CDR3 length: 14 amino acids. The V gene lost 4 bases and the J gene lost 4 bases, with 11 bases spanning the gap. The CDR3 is CASSLYLGNQPQHF. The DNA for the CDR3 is TGTGCCAGCAGTTTGTATTTGGGGAATCAGCCCCAGCATTTT.

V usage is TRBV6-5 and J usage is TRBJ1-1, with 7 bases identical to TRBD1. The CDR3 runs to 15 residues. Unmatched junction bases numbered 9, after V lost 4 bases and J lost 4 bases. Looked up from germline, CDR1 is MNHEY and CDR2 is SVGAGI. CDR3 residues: CASSWEGARGTEAFF. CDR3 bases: TGTGCCAGCAGTTGGGAGGGGGCGCGGGGCACTGAAGCTTTCTTT.

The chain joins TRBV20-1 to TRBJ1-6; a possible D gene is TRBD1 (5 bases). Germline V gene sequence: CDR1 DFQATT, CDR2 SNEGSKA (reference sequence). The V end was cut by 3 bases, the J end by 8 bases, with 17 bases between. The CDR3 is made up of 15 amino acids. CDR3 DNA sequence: TGCAGTGCTAGCACGGGGGGAGGTAGATATTCACCCCTCCACTTT. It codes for CSASTGGGRYSPLHF.

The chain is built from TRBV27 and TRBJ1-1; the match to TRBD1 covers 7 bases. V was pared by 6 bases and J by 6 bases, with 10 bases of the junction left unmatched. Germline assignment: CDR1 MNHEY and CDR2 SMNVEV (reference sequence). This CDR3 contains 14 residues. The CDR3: CASSPYRGNAEAFF. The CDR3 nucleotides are TGTGCCAGCAGCCCCTACAGGGGTAATGCTGAAGCTTTCTTT.

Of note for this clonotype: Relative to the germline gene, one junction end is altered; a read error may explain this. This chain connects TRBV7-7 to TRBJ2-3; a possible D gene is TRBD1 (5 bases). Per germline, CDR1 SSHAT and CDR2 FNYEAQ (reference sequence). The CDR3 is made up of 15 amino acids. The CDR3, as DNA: TGTGCTAGCAGCTTGAACCAGGGCGGCACAGATACGCAGTATTTT. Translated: CASSLNQGGTDTQYF.

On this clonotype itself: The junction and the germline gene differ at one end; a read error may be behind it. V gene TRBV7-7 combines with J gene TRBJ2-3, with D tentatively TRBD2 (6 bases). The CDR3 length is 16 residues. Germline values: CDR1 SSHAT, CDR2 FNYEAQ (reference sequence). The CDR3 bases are TGTGCTAGCAGCCCAGTACCAGGCGGGGGCACAGATACGCAGTATTTT. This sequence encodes CASSPVPGGGTDTQYF.

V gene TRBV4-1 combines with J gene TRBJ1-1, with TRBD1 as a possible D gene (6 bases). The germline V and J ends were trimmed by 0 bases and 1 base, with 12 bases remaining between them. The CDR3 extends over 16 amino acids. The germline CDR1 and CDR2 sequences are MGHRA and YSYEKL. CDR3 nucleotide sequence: TGCGCCAGCAGCCAAGATGGAGAGGGGGAGAACACTGAAGCTTTCTTT. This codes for CASSQDGEGENTEAFF.

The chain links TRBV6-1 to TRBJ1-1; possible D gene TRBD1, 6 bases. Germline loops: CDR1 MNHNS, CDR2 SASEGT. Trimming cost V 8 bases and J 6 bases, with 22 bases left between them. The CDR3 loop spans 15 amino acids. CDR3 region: CASRMRDKGVAEAFF. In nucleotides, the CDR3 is TGTGCCAGCCGAATGCGGGACAAGGGGGTCGCTGAAGCTTTCTTT.

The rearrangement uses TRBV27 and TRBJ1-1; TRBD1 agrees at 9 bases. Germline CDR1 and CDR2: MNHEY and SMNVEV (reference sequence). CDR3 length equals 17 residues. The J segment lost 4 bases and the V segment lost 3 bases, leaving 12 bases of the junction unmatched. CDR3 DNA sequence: TGTGCCAGCAGTTTCCGGGAGACAGGGGGACCGGGCACTGAAGCTTTCTTT. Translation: CASSFRETGGPGTEAFF.

In nucleotides, the CDR3 is TGCGCCAGCAGCTTGGTTCCAGGGCCCTCCTACGAGCAGTACTTC. As protein: CASSLVPGPSYEQYF. The chain links TRBV5-1 to TRBJ2-7; TRBD1 might be the D (5 bases). Germline values: CDR1 SGHRS, CDR2 YFSETQ. V was pared by 0 bases and J by 0 bases, with 10 bases between. The CDR3 has 15 amino acids.